The clone carrying this T cell receptor beta chain was found once. Antigen: not known. This sample was taken from a study of T cell responses to AZD1222 COVID-19 vaccine. Broader study findings: A mostly white British donor set with more females was recruited, and clonal diversity was possibly underestimated. A reported finding is that nearly half of spike-specific TCRs target unmutated variant regions. Repertoires were sampled only after the peak T cell response.

Clones were sequenced by immunoSEQ multiplex PCR, and TCRdb holds only the in-frame ones, with some missing. The table includes around 150,000 clones, roughly 80% detected once. Germline CDR1 MGHDK, CDR2 SYGVNS. V gave up 3 bases and J gave up 4 bases; unmatched junction bases: 4. The length of the CDR3 is 15 residues. Sequenced material: peripheral blood, taken on day 0 of AZD1222 vaccination. The clonotype originates from an adult in good health. This chain connects TRBV25-1 to TRBJ2-3; 10 positions match TRBD2. The CDR3 loop is CASSDRLAGADTQYF. As DNA, the CDR3 is TGTGCCAGCAGTGATCGCCTAGCGGGGGCAGATACGCAGTATTTT. Combining the CDR3 with reference TRBV25-1 and TRBJ2-3 gives the whole variable domain EADIYQTPRYLVIGTGKKITLECSQTMGHDKMYWYQQDPGMELHLIHYSYGVNSTEKGDLSSESTVSRIRTEHFPLTLESARPSHTSQYLCASSDRLAGADTQYFGPGTRLTVL.